This T cell receptor (beta chain) is drawn from a study of Ad26.COV2.S vaccination and SARS-CoV-2 variants. Study outcomes and limitations: Breadth and depth estimates from TCRs may understate total T cell responses. Vaccinees showed greater spike-specific TCR breadth than placebo recipients.

Germline V gives CDR1 SEHNR, CDR2 FQNEAQ (reference sequence). CDR3 length equals 16 residues. After removal of 5 bases from V and 8 bases from J, the junction contained 12 bases not matched to a gene. The treatment was: about 20 received Ad26.COV2.S at low or high dose, single or two shots; about five received placebo; per-sample allocation not given. Samples were taken on day 63 after the first vaccine or placebo injection. As to this clone: Its specificity is not known.

Assay used: immunoSEQ multiplex PCR; TCRdb lists only in-frame clones, some missing. The sample yields 350,000 to 450,000 clones, over 75% seen once. This sequence originates from a person aged 18 to 65 who received the Ad26.COV2.S COVID-19 vaccine or a placebo. The sample here was peripheral blood, taken in a trial of Ad26.COV2.S vaccine versus placebo. The chain recombines TRBV7-9 with TRBJ1-6; TRBD1 matches 7 bases. This chain's CDR3 is CASSQPIQGKDSPLHF. The CDR3 DNA follows: TGTGCCAGCAGCCAACCAATACAGGGGAAGGATTCACCCCTCCACTTT. The full variable domain, rest sourced from reference TRBV7-9 and TRBJ1-6, is DTGVSQNPRHKITKRGQNVTFRCDPISEHNRLYWYRQTLGQGPEFLTYFQNEAQLEKSRLLSDRFSAERPKGSFSTLEIQRTEQGDSAMYLCASSQPIQGKDSPLHFGNGTRLTVT.